A single sample is the source of the 3 T cell receptor beta chains below, sequenced in a study of T cells after somatic rescue of genetic block. Method: immunoSEQ multiplex PCR; TCRdb's copy keeps in-frame clones and lacks some. The table has about 88,000 clones, about 90% seen once. Sequenced: peripheral blood mononuclear cells (PBMCs). The receptors were sampled from a woman younger than 35.

The V call is TRBV6-4, the J call TRBJ2-1; 13 positions match TRBD2. This CDR3 has 14 amino acids. V was pared by 4 bases and J by 6 bases, with 0 bases of the junction left unmatched. Germline CDR1 reads MRHNA; CDR2 reads SNTAGT. CDR3 residues: CASSGTSGSNEQFF. As DNA, the CDR3 is TGTGCCAGCAGTGGGACTAGCGGGAGCAATGAGCAGTTCTTC.

The chain couples TRBV10-2 to TRBJ1-2; 11 bases fit TRBD1. Unmatched junction bases numbered 5, after V lost 6 bases and J lost 5 bases. This CDR3 is 14 amino acids long. CDR1 WSHSY and CDR2 SAAADI come from the germline V gene. The CDR3 DNA follows: TGCGCCAGCAGCTGGACAGGGGGCGGATATGGCTACACCTTC. It encodes CASSWTGGGYGYTF.

The chain has TRBV7-2 and TRBJ1-5; the D is unclear. The CDR3 has 13 amino acids. Germline loops: CDR1 SGHTA, CDR2 FQGNSA. The V end was cut by 5 bases, the J end by 4 bases, with 9 bases between. CDR3 bases: TGTGCCAGCAGCCCCGGGAGTAATCAGCCCCAGCATTTT. This encodes CASSPGSNQPQHF.